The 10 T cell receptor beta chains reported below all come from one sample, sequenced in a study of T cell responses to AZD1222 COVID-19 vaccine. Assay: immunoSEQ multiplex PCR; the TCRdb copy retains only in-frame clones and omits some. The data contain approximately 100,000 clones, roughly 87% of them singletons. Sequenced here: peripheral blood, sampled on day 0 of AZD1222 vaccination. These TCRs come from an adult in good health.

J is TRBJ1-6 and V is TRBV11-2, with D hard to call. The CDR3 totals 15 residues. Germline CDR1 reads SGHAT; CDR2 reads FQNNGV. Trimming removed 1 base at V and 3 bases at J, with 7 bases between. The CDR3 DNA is TGTGCCAGCAGCTTAGCGGGAGTCTATAATTCACCCCTCCACTTT. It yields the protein CASSLAGVYNSPLHF.

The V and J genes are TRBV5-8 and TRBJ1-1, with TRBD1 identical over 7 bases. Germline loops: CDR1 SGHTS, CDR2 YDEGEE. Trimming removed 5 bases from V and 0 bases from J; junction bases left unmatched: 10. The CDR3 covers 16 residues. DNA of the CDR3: TGTGCCAGCAGACGGAACAGGGGATCAATGAACACTGAAGCTTTCTTT. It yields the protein CASRRNRGSMNTEAFF.

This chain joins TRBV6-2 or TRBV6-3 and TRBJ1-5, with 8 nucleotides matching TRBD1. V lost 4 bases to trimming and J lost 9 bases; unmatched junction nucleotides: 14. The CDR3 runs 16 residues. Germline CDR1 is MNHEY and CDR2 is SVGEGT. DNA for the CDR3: TGTGCCAGCAGTTCTCCACCGGGACAGGTCTTGCCGCCCCAGCATTTT. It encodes CASSSPPGQVLPPQHF.

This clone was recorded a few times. CDR3 sequence reads: CASSLLAGVSNNEQFF. CDR3 DNA sequence: TGTGCCAGCAGTCTTCTAGCGGGAGTTTCTAACAATGAGCAGTTCTTC. The chain has TRBV6-4 and TRBJ2-1, with 10 bases aligning to TRBD2. This CDR3 spans 16 amino acids. Per the germline V gene, CDR1 is MRHNA and CDR2 is SNTAGT. V lost 5 bases to trimming and J lost 5 bases; unmatched junction nucleotides: 9.

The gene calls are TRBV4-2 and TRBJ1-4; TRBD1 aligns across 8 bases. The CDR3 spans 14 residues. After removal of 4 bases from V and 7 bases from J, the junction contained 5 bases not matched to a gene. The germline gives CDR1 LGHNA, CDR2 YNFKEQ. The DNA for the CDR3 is TGTGCCAGCAGCCCTGACAGGGGAGGTGAAAAACTGTTTTTT. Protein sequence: CASSPDRGGEKLFF.

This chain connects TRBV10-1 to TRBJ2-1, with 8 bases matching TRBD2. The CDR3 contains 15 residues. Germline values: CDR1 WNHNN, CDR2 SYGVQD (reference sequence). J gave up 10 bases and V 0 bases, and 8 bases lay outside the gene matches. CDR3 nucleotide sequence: TGCGCCAGCAGTGAGTCAACGGGAGGGCCTCAAGAGCAGTTCTTC. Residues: CASSESTGGPQEQFF.

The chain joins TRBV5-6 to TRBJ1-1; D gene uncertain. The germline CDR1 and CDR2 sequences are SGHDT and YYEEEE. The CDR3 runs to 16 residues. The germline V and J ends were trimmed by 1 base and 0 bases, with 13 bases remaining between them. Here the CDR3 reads CASSLLGTSMNTEAFF. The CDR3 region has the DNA TGTGCCAGCAGCTTGTTAGGTACTTCCATGAACACTGAAGCTTTCTTT. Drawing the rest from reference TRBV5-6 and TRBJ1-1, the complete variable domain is DAGVTQSPTHLIKTRGQQVTLRCSPKSGHDTVSWYQQALGQGPQFIFQYYEEEERQRGNFPDRFSGHQFPNYSSELNVNALLLGDSALYLCASSLLGTSMNTEAFFGQGTRLTVV.

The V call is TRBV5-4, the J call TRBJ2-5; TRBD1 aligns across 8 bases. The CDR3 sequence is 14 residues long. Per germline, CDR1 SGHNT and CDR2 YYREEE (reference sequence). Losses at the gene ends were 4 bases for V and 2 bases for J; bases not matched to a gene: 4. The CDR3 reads CASSPGQVQETQYF. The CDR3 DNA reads TGTGCCAGCAGCCCGGGACAGGTTCAAGAGACCCAGTACTTC.

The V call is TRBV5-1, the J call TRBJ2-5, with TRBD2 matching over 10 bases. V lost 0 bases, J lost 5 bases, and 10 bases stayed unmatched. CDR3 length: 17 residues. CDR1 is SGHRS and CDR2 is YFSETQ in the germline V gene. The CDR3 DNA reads TGCGCCAGCAGCTTGGAGAGAGGGCTAGCGGGAGCCGAGACCCAGTACTTC. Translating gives CASSLERGLAGAETQYF.

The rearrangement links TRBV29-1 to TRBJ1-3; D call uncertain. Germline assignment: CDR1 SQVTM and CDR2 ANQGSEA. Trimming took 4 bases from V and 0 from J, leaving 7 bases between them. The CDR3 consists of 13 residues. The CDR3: CSVVPVSGNTIYF. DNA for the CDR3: TGCAGCGTTGTACCAGTCTCTGGAAACACCATATATTTT. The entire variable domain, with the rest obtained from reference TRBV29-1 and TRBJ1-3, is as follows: SAVISQKPSRDICQRGTSLTIQCQVDSQVTMMFWYRQQPGQSLTLIATANQGSEATYESGFVIDKFPISRPNLTFSTLTVSNMSPEDSSIYLCSVVPVSGNTIYFGEGSWLTVV.